The 9 T cell receptor beta chains below come from one sample, sequenced in a study of human T cells and chemical hapten exposure. One entry per CDR3 protein results from TCRdb running MiXCR on the RACE reads. The table has 180,000 or so distinct CDR3 sequences, roughly 14% seen once. This sample's time point: patch test 1, 2 weeks after DPC sensitization. Treatment in this sample: therapeutic diphenylcyclopropenone sensitization with weekly scalp DPC. Specimen: whole blood, collected in connection with sensitization to the hapten diphenylcyclopropenone (DPC). These receptors were collected from a woman aged 30 to 39 with alopecia areata. Some clones in this sample may be carry-over from other donors' samples.

This clonotype has a handful of counts. This sequence joins TRBV20-1 and TRBJ1-4, with 7 bases aligning to TRBD1. The J segment lost 7 bases and the V segment lost 7 bases, leaving 6 bases of the junction unmatched. Looked up from germline, CDR1 is DFQATT and CDR2 is SNEGSKA (reference sequence). The CDR3 covers 12 residues. CDR3 sequence reads: CSVVGGVEKLFF. CDR3 bases: TGCAGTGTGGTAGGGGGCGTTGAAAAACTGTTTTTT.

There are a few counts of this clonotype. The chain employs TRBV11-2 and TRBJ2-1; TRBD2 might be the D (5 bases). This CDR3 is built from 15 residues. Germline V CDR1 and CDR2: SGHAT, FQNNGV. With 5 bases removed from V and 5 bases from J, the gap between germline ends came to 16 bases. CDR3 loop: CASSGADRVNNEQFF. CDR3 in DNA: TGTGCCAGCAGCGGAGCGGATAGGGTGAACAATGAGCAGTTCTTC.

At least ten counts were recorded for this clonotype. The rearrangement uses TRBV5-1 and TRBJ1-4; D ambiguous. Trimming shortened V by 7 bases and J by 0 bases, and 13 bases separated the two germline ends. The germline gives CDR1 SGHRS, CDR2 YFSETQ. The CDR3 extends over 15 amino acids. The CDR3 DNA reads TGCGCCAGCCGGGTTTCGACTACAACTAATGAAAAACTGTTTTTT. Protein sequence: CASRVSTTTNEKLFF. Based on the CDR3 plus reference TRBV5-1 and TRBJ1-4, the full variable domain is KAGVTQTPRYLIKTRGQQVTLSCSPISGHRSVSWYQQTPGQGLQFLFEYFSETQRNKGNFPGRFSGRQFSNSRSEMNVSTLELGDSALYLCASRVSTTTNEKLFFGSGTQLSVL.

This chain uses TRBV12-3 or TRBV12-4 with TRBJ1-3; no clear D. Trimming removed 3 bases at V and 4 bases at J, with 7 bases between. CDR3 length: 13 amino acids. This CDR3 reads CASSFLGGNTIYF. Written as DNA, the CDR3 is TGTGCCAGCAGTTTCCTCGGGGGAAACACCATATATTTT.

The V call is TRBV28, the J call TRBJ1-3; tentatively, D is TRBD1 (6 bases). This CDR3 spans 14 amino acids. Trimming removed 7 bases at V and 4 bases at J, with 14 bases between. Germline V CDR1 and CDR2: MDHEN, SYDVKM. The CDR3 bases are TGTGCCAGCACCCTGGGAGGACAGGGAAACACCATATATTTT. Protein product: CASTLGGQGNTIYF.

This clonotype was detected many times. This sequence joins TRBV7-2 and TRBJ2-1; 7 nucleotides agree with TRBD1. This CDR3 has 14 residues. The ends lost 5 bases at V and 2 bases at J; junction bases unmatched: 3. Germline V gene data show CDR1 as SGHTA and CDR2 as FQGNSA. This chain's CDR3 is CASSHGTAYNEQFF. CDR3 nucleotides: TGTGCCAGCAGCCATGGGACAGCCTACAATGAGCAGTTCTTC.

This clonotype was seen many times. The rearrangement uses TRBV2 and TRBJ1-5; perhaps TRBD1 as D (6 bases). Between the trimmed V and J ends, which lost 7 bases and 1 base, there was a span of 14 bases. CDR1 is SNHLY and CDR2 is FYNNEI in the germline V gene. The CDR3 is made up of 15 amino acids. CDR3 sequence: CASMPQGGSNQPQHF. The DNA for the CDR3 is TGTGCCAGCATGCCACAGGGCGGGAGCAATCAGCCCCAGCATTTT.

This clonotype was picked up a small number of times. The chain combines TRBV5-1 with TRBJ1-3; D might be TRBD1 (6 bases). The CDR3 extends over 17 amino acids. Per the germline V gene, CDR1 is SGHRS and CDR2 is YFSETQ. V dropped 0 bases and J dropped 0 bases, with 13 bases sitting between them. CDR3 sequence (DNA): TGCGCCAGCAGCTTGGCCGGGACACCCAGCTCTGGAAACACCATATATTTT. Its protein product is CASSLAGTPSSGNTIYF. Supplemented by reference TRBV5-1 and TRBJ1-3, the full variable domain reads KAGVTQTPRYLIKTRGQQVTLSCSPISGHRSVSWYQQTPGQGLQFLFEYFSETQRNKGNFPGRFSGRQFSNSRSEMNVSTLELGDSALYLCASSLAGTPSSGNTIYFGEGSWLTVV.

This clonotype was seen only a few times. This chain connects TRBV12-3 or TRBV12-4 to TRBJ1-1; D remains ambiguous. The CDR3 length is 12 residues. V was trimmed by 5 bases and J by 4 bases, leaving 8 bases between them. The CDR3 reads CASSPRSTEAFF. CDR3 nucleotide sequence: TGTGCCAGCAGTCCGCGAAGCACTGAAGCTTTCTTT.